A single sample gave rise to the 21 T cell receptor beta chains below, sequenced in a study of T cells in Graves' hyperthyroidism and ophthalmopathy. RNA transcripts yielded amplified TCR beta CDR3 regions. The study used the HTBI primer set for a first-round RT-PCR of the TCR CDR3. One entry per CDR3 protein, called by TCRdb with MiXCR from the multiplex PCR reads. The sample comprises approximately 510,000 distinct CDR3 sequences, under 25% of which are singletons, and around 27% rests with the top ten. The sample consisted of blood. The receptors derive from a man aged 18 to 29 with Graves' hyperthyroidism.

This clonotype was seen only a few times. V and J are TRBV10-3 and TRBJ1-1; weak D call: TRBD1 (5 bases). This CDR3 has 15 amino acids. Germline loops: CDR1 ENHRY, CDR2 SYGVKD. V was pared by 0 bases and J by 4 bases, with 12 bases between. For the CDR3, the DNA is TGTGCCATCAGTGAGTCTGGGGGATTTAGCACTGAAGCTTTCTTT. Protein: CAISESGGFSTEAFF.

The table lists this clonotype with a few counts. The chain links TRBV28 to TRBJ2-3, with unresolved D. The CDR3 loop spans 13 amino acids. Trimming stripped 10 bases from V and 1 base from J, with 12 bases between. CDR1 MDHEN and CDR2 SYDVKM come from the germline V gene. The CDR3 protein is CATLEAGTDTQYF. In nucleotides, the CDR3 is TGTGCCACCCTCGAGGCGGGCACAGATACGCAGTATTTT.

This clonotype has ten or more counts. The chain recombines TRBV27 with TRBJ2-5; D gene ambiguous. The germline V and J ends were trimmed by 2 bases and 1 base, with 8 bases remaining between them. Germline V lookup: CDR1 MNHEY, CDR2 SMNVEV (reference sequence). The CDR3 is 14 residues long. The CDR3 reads CASSLVNGQETQYF. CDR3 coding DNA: TGTGCCAGCAGTTTAGTTAACGGCCAAGAGACCCAGTACTTC.

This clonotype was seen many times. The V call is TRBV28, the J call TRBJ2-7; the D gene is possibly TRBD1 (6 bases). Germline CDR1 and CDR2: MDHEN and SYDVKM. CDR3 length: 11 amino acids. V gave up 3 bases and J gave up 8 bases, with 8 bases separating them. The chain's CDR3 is CASSFGGQQYF. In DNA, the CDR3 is TGTGCCAGCAGTTTTGGGGGCCAGCAGTACTTC.

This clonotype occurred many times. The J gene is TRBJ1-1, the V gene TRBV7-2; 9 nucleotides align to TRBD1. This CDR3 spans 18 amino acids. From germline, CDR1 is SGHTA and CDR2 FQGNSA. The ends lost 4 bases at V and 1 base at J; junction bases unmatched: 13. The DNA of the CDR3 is TGTGCCAGCAGCTCCCCCCTTCGGGACAGGGTCAGGAACACTGAAGCTTTCTTT. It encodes CASSSPLRDRVRNTEAFF.

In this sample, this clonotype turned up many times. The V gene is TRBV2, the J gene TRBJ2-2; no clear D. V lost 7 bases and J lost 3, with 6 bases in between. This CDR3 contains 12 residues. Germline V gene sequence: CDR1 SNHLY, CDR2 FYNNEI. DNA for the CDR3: TGTGCCAGCAAAGTGGACACCGGGGAGCTGTTTTTT. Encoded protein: CASKVDTGELFF.

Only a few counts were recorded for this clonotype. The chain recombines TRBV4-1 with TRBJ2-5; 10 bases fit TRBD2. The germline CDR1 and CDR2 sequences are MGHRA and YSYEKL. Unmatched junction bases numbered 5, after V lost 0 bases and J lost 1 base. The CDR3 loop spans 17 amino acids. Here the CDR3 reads CASSQDSSSGGQETQYF. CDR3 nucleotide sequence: TGCGCCAGCAGCCAAGATTCGTCTAGCGGGGGCCAAGAGACCCAGTACTTC.

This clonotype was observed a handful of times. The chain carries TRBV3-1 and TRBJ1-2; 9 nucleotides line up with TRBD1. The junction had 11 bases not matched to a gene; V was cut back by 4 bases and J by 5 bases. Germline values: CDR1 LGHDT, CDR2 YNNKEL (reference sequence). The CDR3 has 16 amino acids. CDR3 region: CASSPQGQGGFYGYTF. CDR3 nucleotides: TGTGCCAGCAGCCCTCAGGGACAGGGTGGATTTTATGGCTACACCTTC. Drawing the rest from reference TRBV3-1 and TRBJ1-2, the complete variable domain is DTAVSQTPKYLVTQMGNDKSIKCEQNLGHDTMYWYKQDSKKFLKIMFSYNNKELIINETVPNRFSPKSPDKAHLNLHINSLELGDSAVYFCASSPQGQGGFYGYTFGSGTRLTVV.

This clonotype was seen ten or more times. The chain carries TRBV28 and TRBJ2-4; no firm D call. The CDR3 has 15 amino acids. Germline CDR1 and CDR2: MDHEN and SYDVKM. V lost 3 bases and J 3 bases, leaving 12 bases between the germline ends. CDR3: CASSLGSTGKNIQYF. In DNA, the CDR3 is TGTGCCAGCAGTTTGGGTTCAACGGGCAAAAACATTCAGTACTTC.

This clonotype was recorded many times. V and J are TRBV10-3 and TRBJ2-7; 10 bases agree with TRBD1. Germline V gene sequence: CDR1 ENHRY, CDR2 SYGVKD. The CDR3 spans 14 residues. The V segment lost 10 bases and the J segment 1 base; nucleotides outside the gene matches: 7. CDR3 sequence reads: CATNRDRGSYEQYF. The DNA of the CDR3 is TGTGCCACCAACCGGGACAGGGGTTCCTACGAGCAGTACTTC.

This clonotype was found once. CDR3 protein: CASSLPGTSAKNIQYF. CDR3 nucleotide sequence: TGTGCCAGCAGCTTGCCAGGGACTAGCGCAAAAAACATTCAGTACTTC. This rearrangement joins TRBV5-6 to TRBJ2-4; TRBD2 matches at 10 bases. Germline V gene lookup returns CDR1 SGHDT and CDR2 YYEEEE. The V gene end was trimmed by 1 base and the J gene end by 4 bases; junction bases not matched to a gene: 5. The CDR3 totals 16 residues.

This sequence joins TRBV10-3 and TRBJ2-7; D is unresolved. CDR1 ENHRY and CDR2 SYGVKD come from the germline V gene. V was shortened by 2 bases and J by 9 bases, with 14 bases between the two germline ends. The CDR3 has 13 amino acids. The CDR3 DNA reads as TGTGCCATCAGTGAGATCGGGTCTCTTCTGCAGTACTTC. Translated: CAISEIGSLLQYF.

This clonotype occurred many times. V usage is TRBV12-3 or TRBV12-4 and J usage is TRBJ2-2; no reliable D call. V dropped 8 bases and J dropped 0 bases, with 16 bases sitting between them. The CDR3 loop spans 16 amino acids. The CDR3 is CASRRLGPPNTGELFF. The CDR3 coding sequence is TGTGCCAGCCGCCGATTGGGTCCTCCGAACACCGGGGAGCTGTTTTTT.

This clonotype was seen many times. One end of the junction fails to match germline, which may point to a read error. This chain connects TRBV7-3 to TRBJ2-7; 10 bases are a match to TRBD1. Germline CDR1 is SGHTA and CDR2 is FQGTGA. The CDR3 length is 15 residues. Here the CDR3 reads CASSLTGQGSYEQYF. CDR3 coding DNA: TGTGCCAGCAGTTTAACGGGACAGGGGTCCTACGAGCAGTACTTC.

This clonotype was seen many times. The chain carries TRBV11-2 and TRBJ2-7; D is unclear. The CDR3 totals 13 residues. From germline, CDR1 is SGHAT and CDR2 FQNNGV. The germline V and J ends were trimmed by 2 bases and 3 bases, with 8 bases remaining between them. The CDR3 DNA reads TGTGCCAGCAGCTTAATTTCTTACTACGAGCAGTACTTC. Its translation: CASSLISYYEQYF.

The CDR3 DNA follows: TGTGCCAGCAACCGGGACGGGAACACTGAAGCTTTCTTT. Translated, it gives CASNRDGNTEAFF. The V call is TRBV12-3 or TRBV12-4, the J call TRBJ1-1; D possibly corresponds to TRBD1 (5 bases). The germline V and J ends were trimmed by 7 bases and 1 base, with 10 bases remaining between them. The CDR3 is 13 amino acids.

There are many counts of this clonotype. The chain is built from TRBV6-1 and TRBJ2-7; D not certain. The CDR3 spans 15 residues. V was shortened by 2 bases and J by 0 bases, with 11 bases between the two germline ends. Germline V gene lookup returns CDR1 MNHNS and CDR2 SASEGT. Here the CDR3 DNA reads TGTGCCAGCAGTGAATGGGTCCAGAGCTCCTACGAGCAGTACTTC. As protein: CASSEWVQSSYEQYF.

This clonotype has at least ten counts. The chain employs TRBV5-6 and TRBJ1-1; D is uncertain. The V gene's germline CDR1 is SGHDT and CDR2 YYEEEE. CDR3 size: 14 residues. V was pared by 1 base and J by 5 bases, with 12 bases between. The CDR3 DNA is TGTGCCAGCAGCTTGTTCTCGACCTGGACTGAAGCTTTCTTT. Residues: CASSLFSTWTEAFF.

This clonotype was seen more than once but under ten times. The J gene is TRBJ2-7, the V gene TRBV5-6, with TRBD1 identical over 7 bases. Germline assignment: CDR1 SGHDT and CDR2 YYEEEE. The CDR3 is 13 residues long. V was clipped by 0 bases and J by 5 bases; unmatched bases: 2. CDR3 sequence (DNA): TGTGCCAGCAGCTTGGTAACAGGGGACGAGCAGTACTTC. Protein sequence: CASSLVTGDEQYF.

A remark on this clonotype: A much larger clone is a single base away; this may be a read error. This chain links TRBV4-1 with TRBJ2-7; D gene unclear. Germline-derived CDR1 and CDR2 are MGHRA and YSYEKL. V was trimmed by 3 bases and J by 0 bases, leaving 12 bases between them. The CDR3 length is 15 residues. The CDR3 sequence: CASSQQPQSSYEQYF. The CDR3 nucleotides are TGCGCCAGCAGCCAGCAACCACAGAGCTCCTACGAGCAGTACTTC.

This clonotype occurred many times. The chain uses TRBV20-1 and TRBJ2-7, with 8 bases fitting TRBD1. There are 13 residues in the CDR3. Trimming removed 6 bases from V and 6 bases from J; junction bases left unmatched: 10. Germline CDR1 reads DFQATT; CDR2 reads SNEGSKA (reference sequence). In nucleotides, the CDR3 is TGCAGTGCCAGGCCGACAGGGGCGCCCGAGCAGTACTTC. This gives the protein CSARPTGAPEQYF.